The 18 T cell receptor beta chains in this list originate from one sample, sequenced in a study of shared clonotypes between healthy human individuals. Using immunoSEQ multiplex PCR, the repertoire was profiled, and TCRdb retains in-frame clones only, with some absent. Among around 510,000 clones listed, around 95% were seen once. The sample consisted of naive CD4+ T cells sorted from blood. Described subset: CD45RA+ positively selected. Receptor source: a woman younger than 45 in good health.

The chain joins TRBV7-3 to TRBJ2-6; D gene ambiguous. V dropped 5 bases and J dropped 2 bases, with 4 bases sitting between them. CDR1 is SGHTA and CDR2 is FQGTGA in the germline V gene. The CDR3 loop spans 13 amino acids. This CDR3 is CASSPTGANVLTF. CDR3 in DNA: TGTGCCAGCAGCCCCACTGGGGCCAACGTCCTGACTTTC.

This chain uses TRBV29-1 with TRBJ2-1; D not resolved. Deletions cut 7 bases from V and 3 bases from J, with 19 bases between. Germline CDR1 and CDR2: SQVTM and ANQGSEA. The CDR3 totals 15 residues. CDR3 DNA: TGCAGCGGTGGACCAGGTCGCCAAGTCTACAATGAGCAGTTCTTC. Amino acid sequence: CSGGPGRQVYNEQFF.

The rearrangement links TRBV7-6 to TRBJ2-1, with 8 bases matching TRBD2. The CDR3 consists of 16 residues. Trimming took 2 bases from V and 4 from J; bases not matched to a gene: 7. The V gene's germline CDR1 is SGHVS and CDR2 FNYEAQ. The CDR3 region is CASSLRVAGIYNEQFF. CDR3 DNA: TGTGCCAGCAGCTTAAGGGTAGCGGGAATATACAATGAGCAGTTCTTC. Full variable domain (missing parts from reference TRBV7-6 and TRBJ2-1): GAGVSQSPRYKVTKRGQDVALRCDPISGHVSLYWYRQALGQGPEFLTYFNYEAQQDKSGLPNDRFSAERPEGSISTLTIQRTEQRDSAMYRCASSLRVAGIYNEQFFGPGTRLTVL.

To note about this clone: A read error is likely, as this CDR3 ends without the conserved phenylalanine or tryptophan. The DNA is omitted, as the CDR3 cannot be located on it reliably, and the CDR3 follows TCRdb's listing. The V gene is TRBV7-3, the J gene TRBJ2-7; no check of the table's D call, TRBD2, against the DNA was made. Counting both end residues, the CDR3 totals 11 amino acids. Germline CDR1 and CDR2: SGHTA and FQGTGA. CDR3: CASSLRERVRL.

In its sample, this clone was seen once. The rearrangement uses TRBV6-5 and TRBJ2-3; 7 bases line up with TRBD2. Trimming at V came to 2 bases and at J to 3 bases, leaving 8 bases not matched to a gene. CDR3 length equals 16 residues. CDR1 MNHEY and CDR2 SVGAGI come from the germline V gene. CDR3 loop: CASSYGSGLRTDTQYF. CDR3 in DNA: TGTGCCAGCAGTTACGGATCGGGACTACGTACAGATACGCAGTATTTT.

This clone appeared a few times. This same CDR3 is encoded by further DNA sequences in the sample. The chain has TRBV19 and TRBJ1-1; unclear D gene. The CDR3 runs to 12 residues. Germline lookup yields CDR1 LNHDA and CDR2 SQIVND (reference sequence). The V and J ends lost 7 bases and 2 bases respectively, with 8 bases between them. The DNA for the CDR3 is TGTGCCAGTACTTACCGAAACACTGAAGCTTTCTTT. It yields the protein CASTYRNTEAFF.

The chain uses TRBV6-5 and TRBJ1-1; perhaps TRBD1 as D (5 bases). The germline V gene encodes CDR1 MNHEY and CDR2 SVGAGI. The CDR3 extends over 13 amino acids. V lost 5 bases and J 5 bases, leaving 12 bases between the germline ends. CDR3 in DNA: TGTGCCAGCAGTACCGGGACGGGTACTGAAGCTTTCTTT. Its translation is CASSTGTGTEAFF.

The chain uses TRBV6-5 and TRBJ1-1; no firm D call. Trimming shortened V by 5 bases and J by 1 base, and 11 bases separated the two germline ends. This CDR3 is built from 14 residues. The germline V gene has CDR1 MNHEY and CDR2 SVGAGI. The CDR3 DNA follows: TGTGCCAGCAGTACCTACCGCGGGAACACTGAAGCTTTCTTT. Residues: CASSTYRGNTEAFF.

The gene calls are TRBV7-9 and TRBJ1-2, with TRBD1 as a possible D gene (5 bases). V lost 7 bases and J 5 bases, leaving 14 bases between the germline ends. This CDR3 has 13 residues. Germline CDR1 is SEHNR and CDR2 is FQNEAQ (reference sequence). CDR3 coding DNA: TGTGCCAGCACCCGGGCGGGGGTTTATGGCTACACCTTC. It is translated as CASTRAGVYGYTF.

The chain links TRBV5-8 to TRBJ2-1, with unresolved D. Germline lookup yields CDR1 SGHTS and CDR2 YDEGEE. Trimming shortened V by 0 bases and J by 7 bases, and 8 bases separated the two germline ends. The CDR3 length is 13 residues. The CDR3 protein is CASSLGPTNEQFF. CDR3 sequence (DNA): TGTGCCAGCAGCTTGGGACCTACGAATGAGCAGTTCTTC.

In this sample, this clone turned up once. This chain joins TRBV9 and TRBJ1-1; D unclear. Germline CDR1 SGDLS, CDR2 YYNGEE. V lost 4 bases and J lost 0, with 10 bases in between. The CDR3 loop spans 14 amino acids. CDR3 amino acids: CASSIGLMNTEAFF. For the CDR3, the DNA is TGTGCCAGCAGCATCGGACTGATGAACACTGAAGCTTTCTTT. The full variable domain, with the rest looked up from reference TRBV9 and TRBJ1-1, is DSGVTQTPKHLITATGQRVTLRCSPRSGDLSVYWYQQSLDQGLQFLIQYYNGEERAKGNILERFSAQQFPDLHSELNLSSLELGDSALYFCASSIGLMNTEAFFGQGTRLTVV.

The chain combines TRBV19 with TRBJ2-2, with 8 bases matching TRBD2. This CDR3 region has 19 residues. The V gene's germline CDR1 is LNHDA and CDR2 SQIVND (reference sequence). Unmatched junction bases numbered 13, after V lost 0 bases and J lost 4 bases. The DNA of the CDR3 is TGTGCCAGTAGTATAGATCAAGGAGCGGGAGTTGGGGGCACCGGGGAGCTGTTTTTT. Translation gives CASSIDQGAGVGGTGELFF.

This rearrangement joins TRBV10-3 to TRBJ1-6; no clear D. In germline, CDR1 is ENHRY, CDR2 SYGVKD. The CDR3 consists of 14 residues. V was pared by 3 bases and J by 0 bases, with 3 bases between. The CDR3: CAISDRSYNSPLHF. The CDR3 DNA reads TGTGCCATCAGTGACCGCTCCTATAATTCACCCCTCCACTTT.

The genes are TRBV4-1 and TRBJ2-3, with D possibly being TRBD1 (6 bases). Trimming cost V 1 base and J 2 bases, with 22 bases left between them. The germline gives CDR1 MGHRA, CDR2 YSYEKL. The CDR3 is 19 residues long. CDR3 protein: CASSQGATGRDWVTDTQYF. DNA of the CDR3: TGCGCCAGCAGCCAAGGTGCTACAGGGAGAGATTGGGTCACAGATACGCAGTATTTT.

This rearrangement joins TRBV27 to TRBJ2-1; the D is unclear. This CDR3 region has 13 residues. V dropped 3 bases and J dropped 4 bases, with 7 bases sitting between them. Germline V CDR1 and CDR2: MNHEY, SMNVEV (reference sequence). The CDR3, as DNA: TGTGCCAGCAGTTTGGGTCGGTACAATGAGCAGTTCTTC. Residues: CASSLGRYNEQFF.

The chain couples TRBV7-9 to TRBJ2-7, with D maybe TRBD1 (6 bases). This CDR3 has 15 residues. Germline loops: CDR1 SEHNR, CDR2 FQNEAQ (reference sequence). V shed 3 bases and J shed 2 bases, with 14 bases lying between them. The CDR3 is CASSFPQGSAYEQYF. Written as DNA, the CDR3 is TGTGCCAGCAGCTTCCCCCAGGGGTCCGCCTACGAGCAGTACTTC.

The rearrangement links TRBV2 to TRBJ2-7; 10 bases line up with TRBD1. V was clipped by 7 bases and J by 5 bases; unmatched bases: 11. The CDR3 length is 15 residues. Germline V gene data show CDR1 as SNHLY and CDR2 as FYNNEI. Written as DNA, the CDR3 is TGTGCCAGCACTTTGTCCGGGACAGGGGCCAACGAGCAGTACTTC. Its translation: CASTLSGTGANEQYF.

The J gene is TRBJ2-5, the V gene TRBV28; D might be TRBD2 (5 bases). V was pared by 6 bases and J by 5 bases, with 16 bases between. The germline V gene has CDR1 MDHEN and CDR2 SYDVKM. This CDR3 contains 14 residues. In nucleotides, the CDR3 is TGTGCCAGCAGGTCCCCGGGGTATGGGGAGACCCAGTACTTC. It yields the protein CASRSPGYGETQYF. The variable domain in full, with the rest retrieved from reference TRBV28 and TRBJ2-5, is DVKVTQSSRYLVKRTGEKVFLECVQDMDHENMFWYRQDPGLGLRLIYFSYDVKMKEKGDIPEGYSVSREKKERFSLILESASTNQTSMYLCASRSPGYGETQYFGPGTRLLVL.